The 22 T cell receptor beta chains below were found in one sample sequenced in a study of breast tumors, draining lymph nodes, adjacent tissues listed by TCRdb under 2016. Library method: multiplex PCR. The run used an Illumina HiSeq 2000. TCRdb itself trimmed the public reads at Q25 with fastp, ran MiXCR and retained productive beta chains. Rows merge per CDR3 protein into single entries with the most common DNA and genes. The sample table lists around 130,000 distinct CDR3 sequences, 21% of them with a count of one. Roughly 2.2% of the sample is taken by the ten largest. The axillary draining lymph nodes of breast cancer patients were the source of the lymph node samples. Sequenced material: axillary lymph node tissue. Receptors were obtained from a female donor with breast cancer. Some clones in this sample may be carry-over from other donors' samples.

This clonotype was detected many times. V gene TRBV20-1 combines with J gene TRBJ2-7, with D unresolved. From germline, CDR1 is DFQATT and CDR2 SNEGSKA (reference sequence). Trimming stripped 7 bases from V and 3 bases from J, with 13 bases between. The CDR3 is made up of 12 amino acids. CDR3 bases: TGCAGTGGCACGTCTATGGGCTACGAGCAGTACTTC. This encodes CSGTSMGYEQYF.

This rearrangement joins TRBV19 to TRBJ2-4; a weak D match, TRBD1 (5 bases). The germline gives CDR1 LNHDA, CDR2 SQIVND (reference sequence). The CDR3 totals 16 residues. Trimming removed 1 base at V and 0 bases at J, with 10 bases between. CDR3: CASSIAGSTAKNIQYF. In DNA form, the CDR3 reads TGTGCCAGTAGTATAGCAGGGTCTACAGCCAAAAACATTCAGTACTTC.

This clonotype was seen repeatedly, ten times or more. The V call is TRBV5-1, the J call TRBJ2-2, with D possibly being TRBD1 (6 bases). CDR3 size: 17 residues. V gave up 3 bases and J gave up 3 bases, with 18 bases separating them. Per germline, CDR1 SGHRS and CDR2 YFSETQ. The CDR3 sequence: CASSSSQRAGDTGELFF. The CDR3 DNA reads TGCGCCAGCAGCTCCTCACAGAGGGCAGGGGACACCGGGGAGCTGTTTTTT. The variable domain in full, completed from reference TRBV5-1 and TRBJ2-2, reads KAGVTQTPRYLIKTRGQQVTLSCSPISGHRSVSWYQQTPGQGLQFLFEYFSETQRNKGNFPGRFSGRQFSNSRSEMNVSTLELGDSALYLCASSSSQRAGDTGELFFGEGSRLTVL.

This clonotype occurred many times. The chain has TRBV18 and TRBJ2-7; weak D call: TRBD2 (6 bases). Trimming shortened V by 2 bases and J by 4 bases, and 9 bases separated the two germline ends. This CDR3 has 13 amino acids. Looked up from germline, CDR1 is KGHSH and CDR2 is LQKENI. In nucleotides, the CDR3 is TGTGCCAGCTCACCAGATAGCGGATACGAGCAGTACTTC. Translation gives CASSPDSGYEQYF.

Turning to this clonotype: A much larger clone differs by one base, so this may be a read error. Lacking the conserved final phenylalanine or tryptophan, this CDR3 likely reflects a read error. V and J are TRBV5-1 and TRBJ2-1; TRBD2 is a possible D gene (5 bases). This CDR3 is 12 amino acids long. Trimming pared 0 bases from V and 9 bases from J, leaving 7 bases between. CDR1 SGHRS and CDR2 YFSETQ come from the germline V gene. The CDR3 DNA sequence: TGCGCCAGCAGCTTGGAGGGAGTTGAGCAGTTCTTA. The encoded protein is CASSLEGVEQFL.

The chain employs TRBV7-3 and TRBJ2-1; D uncertain. Germline-derived CDR1 and CDR2 are SGHTA and FQGTGA. V shed 0 bases and J shed 10 bases, with 10 bases lying between them. The CDR3 runs to 13 residues. The CDR3 protein is CASSLTMATEQFF. CDR3 nucleotide sequence: TGTGCCAGCAGCTTAACCATGGCCACGGAGCAGTTCTTC.

This clonotype was counted ten times or more. The V and J genes are TRBV5-1 and TRBJ1-2; 7 nucleotides match TRBD1. CDR3 length: 13 amino acids. Trimming took 4 bases from V and 6 from J; bases not matched to a gene: 6. Germline CDR1 reads SGHRS; CDR2 reads YFSETQ. CDR3 sequence (DNA): TGCGCCAGCAGCCCAACCGGACAGGATGGCTACACCTTC. This sequence encodes CASSPTGQDGYTF.

This clonotype has a count of ten or more. The chain joins TRBV5-5 to TRBJ1-2, with D perhaps matching TRBD1 (6 bases). V dropped 3 bases and J dropped 4 bases, with 13 bases sitting between them. CDR3 size: 14 residues. Per germline, CDR1 SGHKS and CDR2 YYEKEE (reference sequence). The CDR3 nucleotides read TGTGCCAGCAGCTCACAAAGGACAGTCTATGGCTACACCTTC. Translation gives CASSSQRTVYGYTF.

This clonotype was counted a few times. The chain has TRBV4-2 and TRBJ1-3; TRBD1 is a possible D gene (5 bases). With 1 base removed from V and 4 bases from J, the gap between germline ends came to 11 bases. Germline-derived CDR1 and CDR2 are LGHNA and YNFKEQ. This CDR3 contains 15 residues. The chain's CDR3 is CASSQVAGPGNTIYF. Written as DNA, the CDR3 is TGTGCCAGCAGCCAAGTCGCGGGGCCCGGAAACACCATATATTTT.

In this sample, this clonotype turned up many times. The V call is TRBV5-6, the J call TRBJ1-2, with 7 nucleotides matching TRBD1. Germline CDR1 and CDR2: SGHDT and YYEEEE. CDR3 length: 14 residues. Trimming took 4 bases from V and 5 from J; bases not matched to a gene: 8. The CDR3 here is CASSVTGMSYGYTF. CDR3 DNA sequence: TGTGCCAGCAGCGTGACAGGGATGTCTTATGGCTACACCTTC.

This clonotype has at least ten counts. The rearrangement joins TRBV10-3 to TRBJ1-3; weak D call: TRBD1 (6 bases). This CDR3 contains 14 residues. CDR1 and CDR2 from the germline V gene are ENHRY and SYGVKD. V was trimmed by 11 bases and J by 0 bases, leaving 14 bases between them. The CDR3 sequence: CAALRQDSGNTIYF. CDR3 in DNA: TGTGCCGCGCTTCGACAGGACTCTGGAAACACCATATATTTT.

This clonotype was observed a handful of times. This chain uses TRBV18 with TRBJ2-5, with D possibly being TRBD2 (5 bases). V was cut by 2 bases and J by 5 bases, with 9 bases left in between. The CDR3 sequence is 13 residues long. Germline loops: CDR1 KGHSH, CDR2 LQKENI. CDR3 region: CASSPIREETQYF. CDR3 DNA sequence: TGTGCCAGCTCACCAATAAGGGAGGAGACCCAGTACTTC.

The rearrangement uses TRBV28 and TRBJ2-7; 8 bases are shared with TRBD1. The V segment lost 3 bases and the J segment 5 bases; nucleotides outside the gene matches: 3. Germline V gene sequence: CDR1 MDHEN, CDR2 SYDVKM. The CDR3 runs 13 residues. CDR3 nucleotides: TGTGCCAGCAGTTTGTCGGACAGGGACGAGCAGTACTTC. As protein: CASSLSDRDEQYF. Looking up the rest from reference TRBV28 and TRBJ2-7 gives the full variable domain: DVKVTQSSRYLVKRTGEKVFLECVQDMDHENMFWYRQDPGLGLRLIYFSYDVKMKEKGDIPEGYSVSREKKERFSLILESASTNQTSMYLCASSLSDRDEQYFGPGTRLTVT.

The genes are TRBV28 and TRBJ2-7, with D perhaps matching TRBD2 (5 bases). CDR3 length: 17 residues. The germline V gene encodes CDR1 MDHEN and CDR2 SYDVKM. Trimming took 7 bases from V and 0 from J, leaving 22 bases between them. CDR3 in amino acids: CASIGGGDPTSSYEQYF. CDR3 DNA: TGTGCCAGCATCGGCGGAGGAGACCCCACAAGCTCCTACGAGCAGTACTTC.

This clonotype has a count of ten or more. The V and J genes are TRBV20-1 and TRBJ1-2, with TRBD1 as a possible D gene (5 bases). The CDR3 length is 16 residues. V gave up 5 bases and J gave up 2 bases, with 21 bases separating them. Germline V gene lookup returns CDR1 DFQATT and CDR2 SNEGSKA (reference sequence). The CDR3 DNA is TGCAGTGCTCCACTCCCCGGACGGGGCGGCAACTATGGCTACACCTTC. Its translation is CSAPLPGRGGNYGYTF.

This clonotype was observed many times. The chain carries TRBV20-1 and TRBJ2-7, with a weak D call TRBD2 (5 bases). V gave up 3 bases and J gave up 4 bases, with 16 bases separating them. The CDR3 is 14 amino acids. Germline CDR1 and CDR2: DFQATT and SNEGSKA (reference sequence). The CDR3 reads CSARFPGKAYEQYF. CDR3 bases: TGCAGTGCTAGGTTTCCGGGGAAGGCTTACGAGCAGTACTTC.

In the case of this clonotype: A read error may explain this, as a much larger clone is one base away. The J gene is TRBJ2-1, the V gene TRBV12-3 or TRBV12-4; D not resolved. Between the trimmed V and J ends, which lost 7 bases and 8 bases, there was a span of 12 bases. The CDR3 sequence is 12 residues long. The CDR3 loop reads CASTLPHDEQFF. CDR3 DNA: TGTGCCAGCACCCTGCCCCACGATGAGCAGTTCTTC.

This clonotype was detected ten times or more. The chain is built from TRBV5-1 and TRBJ2-1; D is unresolved. V shed 4 bases and J shed 6 bases, with 17 bases lying between them. CDR1 is SGHRS and CDR2 is YFSETQ in the germline V gene. The CDR3 totals 15 residues. The CDR3 DNA reads as TGCGCCAGCAGCCCCCGAATAATCGGGTTCAATGAGCAGTTCTTC. Residues: CASSPRIIGFNEQFF.

For this clonotype: The conserved closing phenylalanine or tryptophan is absent in this CDR3, likely reflecting a read error. The gene calls are TRBV5-1 and TRBJ2-5; D gene uncertain. The CDR3 runs to 12 residues. Germline V lookup: CDR1 SGHRS, CDR2 YFSETQ. Trimming removed 4 bases from V and 1 base from J, with 5 bases in between. The CDR3 bases are TGCGCCAGCAGCCTATCCCAAGAGACCCAGTACATC. Amino acid sequence: CASSLSQETQYI.

This clonotype was detected only a few times. The chain links TRBV18 to TRBJ2-5, with 10 nucleotides matching TRBD1. The CDR3 sequence is 16 residues long. J gave up 4 bases and V 3 bases, and 8 bases lay outside the gene matches. Germline CDR1 reads KGHSH; CDR2 reads LQKENI. The CDR3 sequence is CASSPAGTGVRETQYF. The DNA of the CDR3 is TGTGCCAGCTCACCTGCCGGGACAGGGGTCCGAGAGACCCAGTACTTC.

A word on this clonotype: This may stem from a read error, because a much larger clone lies one nucleotide away. Since the CDR3 does not end with the conserved phenylalanine or tryptophan, this likely comes from a read error. The V call is TRBV19, the J call TRBJ1-2, with TRBD1 matching 7 bases. Trimming at V came to 9 bases and at J to 0 bases, leaving 4 bases not matched to a gene. CDR1 and CDR2 (germline): LNHDA, SQIVND (reference sequence). The CDR3 consists of 13 residues. The CDR3 DNA reads as TGTGCCAGCACAGGGGCGGCTAACTATGGCTACACCCTC. It codes for CASTGAANYGYTL.

Many counts were recorded for this clonotype. The V gene is TRBV7-9, the J gene TRBJ1-4, with a tentative D call TRBD1 (6 bases). This CDR3 has 13 residues. The germline V gene encodes CDR1 SEHNR and CDR2 FQNEAQ (reference sequence). In DNA, the CDR3 is TGTGCAACTAGGGGGGTAGCTAATGAAAAACTGTTTTTT. This translates into CATRGVANEKLFF. The variable domain in full, completed from reference TRBV7-9 and TRBJ1-4, reads DTGVSQNPRHKITKRGQNVTFRCDPISEHNRLYWYRQTLGQGPEFLTYFQNEAQLEKSRLLSDRFSAERPKGSFSTLEIQRTEQGDSAMYLCATRGVANEKLFFGSGTQLSVL.